A selection of T cell receptor beta chains follows, all from one sample in a study of T cell changes during pregnancy in multiple sclerosis. TCRdb's copy holds only in-frame clones and misses some; the assay was immunoSEQ multiplex PCR. The sample contains approximately 89,000 clones, around 94% of which appear only once. The source was peripheral blood, collected in the third trimester of pregnancy. These receptors originate from a female donor with multiple sclerosis, enrolled in a pregnancy study. The CDR3 runs from the conserved cysteine through the conserved F or W. The D gene is left open where the match is weak. Not all rows give a size; the values are once, few, many and, for expanded clones, a class.

D	V	J	size	CDR3	DNA
TRBD1	TRBV6-5	TRBJ2-2	-	CASSLDRGNTGELFF	TGTGCCAGCAGTTTGGACAGGGGGAACACCGGGGAGCTGTTTTTT
-	TRBV9	TRBJ1-1	-	CASSVQAQVNTEAFF	TGTGCCAGCAGCGTTCAGGCACAGGTGAACACTGAAGCTTTCTTT
-	TRBV5-4	TRBJ2-2	-	CASSLAPTKLAGELFF	TGTGCCAGCAGCTTGGCCCCCACCAAGCTTGCCGGGGAGCTGTTTTTT
-	TRBV5-4	TRBJ2-5	-	CASSGGHMLQEAQYF	TGTGCCAGCAGCGGGGGACATATGCTCCAAGAGGCCCAGTACTTC
-	TRBV21-1	TRBJ2-6	-	CAFSQDRGRGDGANVLTF	TGTGCCTTCTCCCAAGACAGGGGGAGGGGTGATGGGGCCAACGTCCTGACTTTC
-	TRBV6-6	TRBJ1-5	-	CASSFFTGLSNQPQHF	TGTGCCAGCAGTTTTTTTACAGGGCTTAGCAATCAGCCCCAGCATTTT
TRBD2	TRBV27	TRBJ2-7	-	CASSLGLRGGYEQYF	TGTGCCAGCAGTTTAGGGCTTCGCGGGGGGTACGAGCAGTACTTC
-	TRBV27	TRBJ2-6	-	CASSLWPPGSGANVLTF	TGTGCCAGCAGTTTATGGCCACCGGGCTCTGGGGCCAACGTCCTGACTTTC
-	TRBV29-1	TRBJ2-2	-	CSVDGTGELFF	TGCAGCGTTGACGGGACCGGGGAGCTGTTTTTT
TRBD2	TRBV19	TRBJ2-2	-	CASSIGLAGYANTGELFF	TGTGCCAGTAGTATTGGACTAGCGGGATACGCGAACACCGGGGAGCTGTTTTTT
-	TRBV25-1	TRBJ2-2	-	CAGAGTGELFF	TGTGCCGGCGCCGGGACCGGGGAGCTGTTTTTT
TRBD1	TRBV5-4	TRBJ1-4	-	CASSAGQGRTNEKLFF	TGTGCCAGCAGCGCCGGACAGGGGCGAACTAATGAAAAACTGTTTTTT
TRBD1	TRBV5-4	TRBJ2-7	-	CASSFLDRLDPLEQYF	TGTGCCAGCAGCTTCTTGGACAGGTTGGACCCTCTCGAGCAGTACTTC
-	TRBV6-6	TRBJ2-7	once	CASSFRGRTYEQYF	TGTGCCAGCAGTTTCCGAGGCAGAACCTACGAGCAGTACTTC
-	TRBV6-5	TRBJ2-3	-	CASSYSRVFSTDTQYF	TGTGCCAGCAGTTACTCGAGGGTCTTTAGCACAGATACGCAGTATTTT
-	TRBV6-6	TRBJ2-1	once	CASSYHAGYSYNEQFF	TGTGCCAGCAGTTATCACGCCGGGTACTCCTACAATGAGCAGTTCTTC
TRBD2	TRBV4-2	TRBJ2-3	-	CASSQGLAVGTILRTDTQYF	TGTGCCAGCAGCCAGGGACTAGCGGTCGGAACAATACTACGCACAGATACGCAGTATTTT
-	TRBV19	TRBJ1-5	once	CASSIETGNQPQHF	TGTGCCAGTAGTATAGAGACAGGAAATCAGCCCCAGCATTTT
-	TRBV18	TRBJ2-2	-	CASSPRQMQNTGELFF	TGTGCCAGCTCACCCCGTCAGATGCAGAACACCGGGGAGCTGTTTTTT
-	TRBV7-2	TRBJ1-4	-	CASSPLGGKEKLFF	TGTGCCAGCAGTCCCCTTGGGGGCAAGGAAAAACTGTTTTTT
-	TRBV27	TRBJ2-1	-	CASEGAGYNEQFF	TGTGCCAGCGAGGGAGCGGGCTACAATGAGCAGTTCTTC
TRBD2	TRBV4-2	TRBJ2-7	-	CASSQGDGLARYEQYF	TGTGCCAGCAGCCAGGGTGACGGACTAGCTCGATACGAGCAGTACTTC
TRBD1	TRBV27	TRBJ2-7	-	CASSLGQGSYEQYF	TGTGCCAGCAGTCTCGGACAGGGTAGCTACGAGCAGTACTTC
TRBD2	TRBV5-1	TRBJ2-2	-	CASSPRRDYLNTGELFF	TGCGCCAGCAGCCCCAGGAGGGACTATCTTAACACCGGGGAGCTGTTTTTT
TRBD2	TRBV7-2	TRBJ2-1	-	CASSSQGGAGGVYNEQFF	TGTGCCAGCAGCTCCCAGGGAGGAGCGGGGGGGGTATACAATGAGCAGTTCTTC
TRBD2	TRBV30	TRBJ2-1	-	CAWSVGLAGYEQFF	TGTGCCTGGAGTGTAGGGCTAGCGGGCTATGAGCAGTTCTTC
-	TRBV6-4	TRBJ2-2	few	CASSESGTGGELFF	TGTGCCAGCAGTGAATCGGGTACCGGAGGGGAGCTGTTTTTT
-	TRBV7-6	TRBJ2-3	-	CASSPTSFADTQYF	TGTGCCAGCAGCCCGACTAGTTTTGCAGATACGCAGTATTTT
-	TRBV28	TRBJ1-5	-	CASSYPYEGNQPQHF	TGTGCCAGCAGTTACCCATATGAGGGCAATCAGCCCCAGCATTTT
TRBD1	TRBV6-6	TRBJ2-5	-	CASSYPKGTVGETQYF	TGTGCCAGCAGTTACCCCAAAGGGACAGTCGGGGAGACCCAGTACTTC
-	TRBV19	TRBJ2-5	-	CASSIGYGGRQETQYF	TGTGCCAGTAGTATTGGATACGGGGGTCGACAAGAGACCCAGTACTTC
-	TRBV28	TRBJ1-1	-	CASSFEGLTEAFF	TGTGCCAGCAGTTTTGAGGGACTAACTGAAGCTTTCTTT
-	TRBV10-2	TRBJ1-5	-	CASKGRGNQPQHF	TGCGCCAGCAAGGGCAGGGGAAATCAGCCCCAGCATTTT
-	TRBV4-1	TRBJ1-5	-	CASSPHESNQPQHF	TGCGCCAGCAGCCCACACGAAAGCAATCAGCCCCAGCATTTT
-	TRBV19	TRBJ2-1	-	CASSNWESEQFF	TGTGCCAGTAGTAATTGGGAGAGTGAGCAGTTCTTC
-	TRBV5-4	TRBJ2-7	-	CASSLEGVLYEQYF	TGTGCCAGCAGCTTGGAAGGGGTTCTCTACGAGCAGTACTTC
-	TRBV5-5	TRBJ2-7	once	CASSPDSVTYEQYF	TGTGCCAGCAGCCCCGACAGTGTAACCTACGAGCAGTACTTC
TRBD1	TRBV5-1	TRBJ1-2	once	CASSFARTGGYGYTF	TGCGCCAGCAGCTTCGCGCGGACAGGGGGCTATGGCTACACCTTC
-	TRBV27	TRBJ2-5	once	CASSKAGETQYF	TGTGCCAGCAGTAAAGCAGGGGAGACCCAGTACTTC
TRBD2	TRBV7-9	TRBJ2-3	-	CASSLAGGGPTDTQYF	TGTGCCAGCAGCTTGGCGGGGGGTGGCCCCACAGATACGCAGTATTTT
-	TRBV27	TRBJ2-1	-	CASGVRELNSYNEQFF	TGTGCCAGCGGAGTCCGGGAGCTAAACTCCTACAATGAGCAGTTCTTC
TRBD2	TRBV9	TRBJ2-7	once	CASSVDASGRTEQYF	TGTGCCAGCAGCGTAGATGCTAGCGGGAGGACCGAGCAGTACTTC
TRBD2	TRBV4-1	TRBJ2-1	-	CASSQGGRPYNEQFF	TGCGCCAGCAGCCAGGGGGGGAGGCCCTACAATGAGCAGTTCTTC
TRBD1	TRBV29-1	TRBJ2-7	-	CSTRTGNGNEQYF	TGCAGCACCCGGACAGGGAACGGAAACGAGCAGTACTTC
TRBD2	TRBV25-1	TRBJ2-1	-	CASTPGLAAYNEQFF	TGTGCCTCCACACCGGGACTAGCGGCCTACAATGAGCAGTTCTTC
TRBD2	TRBV28	TRBJ2-2	-	CASSELAGNTGELFF	TGTGCCAGCAGTGAACTAGCGGGGAACACCGGGGAGCTGTTTTTT
-	TRBV29-1	TRBJ2-1	once	CSYFLNEQFF	TGCAGTTACTTTCTCAATGAGCAGTTCTTC
-	TRBV27	TRBJ1-2	-	CASSSPGGPGGYTF	TGTGCCAGCAGTTCCCCCGGGGGGCCGGGTGGCTACACCTTC
-	TRBV4-1	TRBJ2-2	-	CASSPGRELFF	TGCGCCAGCAGTCCAGGGCGGGAGCTGTTTTTT